This TCR beta chain was found in a study of CD4 and CD8 cells across lung adenocarcinoma regions. This clonotype has a handful of counts. The CDR3 loop spans 17 amino acids. Per germline, CDR1 SGHNT and CDR2 YYREEE (reference sequence). TCRdb redid the calling of the PCR reads with MiXCR, one entry per CDR3 protein. The table shows 9,500 to 11,000 distinct CDR3 sequences, with about 59% occurring only once. Samples came from patients with localized non-small cell lung adenocarcinoma. Sequencing was performed on CD8+ T cells from the margin of a lung tumor. The receptor comes from a male donor with lung adenocarcinoma. The CD4 and CD8 labels of this study may be unreliable. The rearrangement uses TRBV5-4 and TRBJ2-1; 9 nucleotides line up with TRBD2. The J call is uncertain, as TRBJ2-5 better fits the DNA end. CDR3 nucleotide sequence: TGTGCCAGCAGCCTGGGCGGTAGCGGGAGAAGGGGAGAGACCCAGTACTTC. It encodes CASSLGGSGRRGETQYF.